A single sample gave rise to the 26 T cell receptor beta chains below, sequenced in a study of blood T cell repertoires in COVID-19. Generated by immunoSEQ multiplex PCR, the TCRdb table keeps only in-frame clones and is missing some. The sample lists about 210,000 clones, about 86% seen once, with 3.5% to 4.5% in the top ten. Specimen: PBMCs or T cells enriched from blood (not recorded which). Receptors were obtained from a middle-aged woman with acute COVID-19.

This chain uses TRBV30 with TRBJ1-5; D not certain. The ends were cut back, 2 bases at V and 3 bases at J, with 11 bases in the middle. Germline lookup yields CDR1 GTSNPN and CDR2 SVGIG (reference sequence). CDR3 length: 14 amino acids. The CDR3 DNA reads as TGTGCCTGGAGTCTCCGAGGTCTCAATCAGCCCCAGCATTTT. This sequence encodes CAWSLRGLNQPQHF.

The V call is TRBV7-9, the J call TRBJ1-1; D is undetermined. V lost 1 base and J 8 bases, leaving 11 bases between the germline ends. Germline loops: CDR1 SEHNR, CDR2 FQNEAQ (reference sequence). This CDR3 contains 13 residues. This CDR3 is CASSLGRSKEAFF. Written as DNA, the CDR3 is TGTGCCAGCAGCTTAGGTCGGAGCAAGGAAGCTTTCTTT.

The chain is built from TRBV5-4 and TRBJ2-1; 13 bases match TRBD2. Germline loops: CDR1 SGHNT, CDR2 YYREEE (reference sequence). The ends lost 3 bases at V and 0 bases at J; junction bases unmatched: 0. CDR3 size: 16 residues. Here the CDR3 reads CASSWTSGSSYNEQFF. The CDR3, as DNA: TGTGCCAGCAGCTGGACTAGCGGGAGCTCCTACAATGAGCAGTTCTTC.

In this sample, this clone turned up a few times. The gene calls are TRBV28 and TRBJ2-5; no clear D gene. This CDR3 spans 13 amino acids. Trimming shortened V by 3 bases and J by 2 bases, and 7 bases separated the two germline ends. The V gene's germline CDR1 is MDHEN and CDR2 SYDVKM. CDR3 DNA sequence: TGTGCCAGCAGTTTGGCGGTTCAAGAGACCCAGTACTTC. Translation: CASSLAVQETQYF.

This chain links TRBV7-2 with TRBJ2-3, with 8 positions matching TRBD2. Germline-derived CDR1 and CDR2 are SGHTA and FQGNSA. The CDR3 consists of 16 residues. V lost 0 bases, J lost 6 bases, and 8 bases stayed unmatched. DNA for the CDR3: TGTGCCAGCAGCTTAGCGACCCCTCGCGGGGGGGATACGCAGTATTTT. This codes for CASSLATPRGGDTQYF.

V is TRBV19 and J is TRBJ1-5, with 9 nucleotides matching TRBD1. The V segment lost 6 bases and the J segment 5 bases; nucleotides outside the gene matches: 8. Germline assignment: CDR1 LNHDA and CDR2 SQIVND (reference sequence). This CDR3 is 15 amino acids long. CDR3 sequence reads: CASSTHRDRDQPQHF. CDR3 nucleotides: TGTGCCAGTAGCACCCACCGGGACAGGGATCAGCCCCAGCATTTT.

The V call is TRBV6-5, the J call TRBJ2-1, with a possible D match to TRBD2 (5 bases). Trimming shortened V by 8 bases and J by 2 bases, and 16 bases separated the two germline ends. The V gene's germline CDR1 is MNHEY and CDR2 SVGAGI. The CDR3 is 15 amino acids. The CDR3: CASGLALSTYNEQFF. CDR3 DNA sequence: TGTGCCAGCGGTCTAGCCCTCTCAACCTACAATGAGCAGTTCTTC.

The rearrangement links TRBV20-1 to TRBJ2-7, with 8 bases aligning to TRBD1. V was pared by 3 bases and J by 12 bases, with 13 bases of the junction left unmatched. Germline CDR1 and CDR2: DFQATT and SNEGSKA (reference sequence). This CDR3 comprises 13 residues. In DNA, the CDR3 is TGCAGTGCTAGTGCTGACAGGGGCGATTTTAGGTACTTC. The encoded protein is CSASADRGDFRYF.

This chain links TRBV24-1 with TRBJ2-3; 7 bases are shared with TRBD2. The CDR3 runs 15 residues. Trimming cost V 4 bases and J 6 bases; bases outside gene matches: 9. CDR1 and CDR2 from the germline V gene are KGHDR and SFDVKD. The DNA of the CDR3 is TGTGCCACCAGTGAGAAGGCGGGAGTTCCTGATACGCAGTATTTT. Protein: CATSEKAGVPDTQYF.

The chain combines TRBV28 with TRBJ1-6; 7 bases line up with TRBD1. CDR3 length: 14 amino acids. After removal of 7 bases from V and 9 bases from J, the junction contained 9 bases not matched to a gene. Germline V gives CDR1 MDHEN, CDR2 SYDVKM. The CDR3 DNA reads TGTGCCAGCATAACGGGACAGACTACTTCACCCCTCCACTTT. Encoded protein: CASITGQTTSPLHF.

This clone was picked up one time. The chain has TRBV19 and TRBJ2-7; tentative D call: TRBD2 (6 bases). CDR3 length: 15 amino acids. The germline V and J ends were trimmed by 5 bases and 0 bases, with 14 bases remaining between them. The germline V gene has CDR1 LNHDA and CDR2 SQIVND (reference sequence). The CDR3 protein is CASSAVADSSYEQYF. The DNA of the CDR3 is TGTGCCAGTAGTGCCGTAGCGGATAGCTCCTACGAGCAGTACTTC. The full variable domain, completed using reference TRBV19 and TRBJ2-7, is DGGITQSPKYLFRKEGQNVTLSCEQNLNHDAMYWYRQDPGQGLRLIYYSQIVNDFQKGDIAEGYSVSREKKESFPLTVTSAQKNPTAFYLCASSAVADSSYEQYFGPGTRLTVT.

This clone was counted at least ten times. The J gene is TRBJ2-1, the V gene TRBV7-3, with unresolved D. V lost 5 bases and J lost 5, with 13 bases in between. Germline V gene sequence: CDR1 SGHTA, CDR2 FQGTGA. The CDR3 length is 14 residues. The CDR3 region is CASSPAAQNNEQFF. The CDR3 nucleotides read TGTGCCAGCAGCCCCGCCGCCCAGAACAATGAGCAGTTCTTC.

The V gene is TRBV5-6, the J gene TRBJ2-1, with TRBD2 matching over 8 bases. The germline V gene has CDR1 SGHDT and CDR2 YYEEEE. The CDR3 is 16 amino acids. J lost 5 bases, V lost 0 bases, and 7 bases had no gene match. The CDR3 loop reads CASSLALGTRHNEQFF. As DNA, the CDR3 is TGTGCCAGCAGCTTGGCCTTAGGGACTAGGCACAATGAGCAGTTCTTC.

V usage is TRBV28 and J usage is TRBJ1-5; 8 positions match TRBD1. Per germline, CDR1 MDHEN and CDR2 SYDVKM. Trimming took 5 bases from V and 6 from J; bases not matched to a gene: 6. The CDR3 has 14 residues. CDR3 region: CASSPTGGGQPQHF. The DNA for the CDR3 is TGTGCCAGCAGTCCAACAGGGGGAGGTCAGCCCCAGCATTTT.

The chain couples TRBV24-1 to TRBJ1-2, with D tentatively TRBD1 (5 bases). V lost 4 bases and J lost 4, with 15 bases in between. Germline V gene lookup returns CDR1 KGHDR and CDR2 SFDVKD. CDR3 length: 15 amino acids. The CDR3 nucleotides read TGTGCCACCAGTGAAACGGGGACTCCAGGCTATGGCTACACCTTC. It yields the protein CATSETGTPGYGYTF.

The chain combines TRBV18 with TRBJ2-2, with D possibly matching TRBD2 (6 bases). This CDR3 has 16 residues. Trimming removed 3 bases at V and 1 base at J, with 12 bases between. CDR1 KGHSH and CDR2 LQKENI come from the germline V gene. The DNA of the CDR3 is TGTGCCAGCTCACCTTCCCTCGGGGGGAACACCGGGGAGCTGTTTTTT. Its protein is CASSPSLGGNTGELFF.

CDR3 sequence: CASSLGGTDEKLFF. In DNA form, the CDR3 reads TGTGCCAGCAGCTTAGGAGGGACTGACGAAAAACTGTTTTTT. The chain links TRBV7-2 to TRBJ1-4; a possible D gene is TRBD1 (5 bases). The V gene lost 1 base and the J gene lost 8 bases, with 11 bases spanning the gap. Germline CDR1 SGHTA, CDR2 FQGNSA. The CDR3 loop spans 14 amino acids. The full variable domain, its missing parts supplied by reference TRBV7-2 and TRBJ1-4, is GAGVSQSPSNKVTEKGKDVELRCDPISGHTALYWYRQSLGQGLEFLIYFQGNSAPDKSGLPSDRFSAERTGGSVSTLTIQRTQQEDSAVYLCASSLGGTDEKLFFGSGTQLSVL.

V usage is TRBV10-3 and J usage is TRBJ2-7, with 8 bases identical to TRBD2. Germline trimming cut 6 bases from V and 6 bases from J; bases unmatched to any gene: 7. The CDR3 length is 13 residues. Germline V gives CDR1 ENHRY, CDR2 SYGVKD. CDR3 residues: CAISPGGPGEQYF. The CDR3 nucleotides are TGTGCCATCAGCCCGGGAGGGCCTGGCGAGCAGTACTTC.

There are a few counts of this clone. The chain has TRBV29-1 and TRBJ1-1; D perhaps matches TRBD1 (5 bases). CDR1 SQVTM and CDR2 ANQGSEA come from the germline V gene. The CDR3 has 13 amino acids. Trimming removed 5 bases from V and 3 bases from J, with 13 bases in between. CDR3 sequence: CSVWVGVYTEAFF. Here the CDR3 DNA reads TGCAGCGTTTGGGTAGGGGTTTACACTGAAGCTTTCTTT.

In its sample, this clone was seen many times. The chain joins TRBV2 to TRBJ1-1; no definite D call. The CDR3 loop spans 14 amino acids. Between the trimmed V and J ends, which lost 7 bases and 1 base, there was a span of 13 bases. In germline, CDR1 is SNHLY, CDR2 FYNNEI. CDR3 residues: CASKRAASNTEAFF. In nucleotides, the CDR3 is TGTGCCAGCAAGCGGGCCGCGTCGAACACTGAAGCTTTCTTT.

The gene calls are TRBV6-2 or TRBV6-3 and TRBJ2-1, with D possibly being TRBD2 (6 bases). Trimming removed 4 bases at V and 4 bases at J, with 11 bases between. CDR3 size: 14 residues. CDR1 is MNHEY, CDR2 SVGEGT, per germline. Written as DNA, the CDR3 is TGTGCCAGCAGTTCCTGGGGGGAATACAATGAGCAGTTCTTC. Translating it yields CASSSWGEYNEQFF.

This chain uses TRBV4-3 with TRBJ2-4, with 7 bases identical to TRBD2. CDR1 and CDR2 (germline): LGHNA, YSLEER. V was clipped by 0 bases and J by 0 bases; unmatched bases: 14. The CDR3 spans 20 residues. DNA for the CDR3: TGCGCCAGCAGCCAAGATCGTGGGGGGGGGAATCTACTAGCCAAAAACATTCAGTACTTC. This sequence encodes CASSQDRGGGNLLAKNIQYF.

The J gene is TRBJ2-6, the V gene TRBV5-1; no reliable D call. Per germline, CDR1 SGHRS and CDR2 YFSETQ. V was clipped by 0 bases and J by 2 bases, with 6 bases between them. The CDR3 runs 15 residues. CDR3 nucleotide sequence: TGCGCCAGCAGCTTGGGTTTAACTGGGGCCAACGTCCTGACTTTC. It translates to CASSLGLTGANVLTF.

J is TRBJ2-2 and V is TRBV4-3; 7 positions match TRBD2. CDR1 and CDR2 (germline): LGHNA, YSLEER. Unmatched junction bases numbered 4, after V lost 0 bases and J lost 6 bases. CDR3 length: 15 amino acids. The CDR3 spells CASSQEWEGSGELFF. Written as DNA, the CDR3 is TGCGCCAGCAGCCAAGAATGGGAGGGGTCCGGGGAGCTGTTTTTT.

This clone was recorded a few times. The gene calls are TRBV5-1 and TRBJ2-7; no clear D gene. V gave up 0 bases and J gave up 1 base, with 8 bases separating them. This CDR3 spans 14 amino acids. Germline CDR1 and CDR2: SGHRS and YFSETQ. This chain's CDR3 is CASSLDPGSYEQYF. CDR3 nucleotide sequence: TGCGCCAGCAGCTTGGATCCGGGTTCCTACGAGCAGTACTTC.

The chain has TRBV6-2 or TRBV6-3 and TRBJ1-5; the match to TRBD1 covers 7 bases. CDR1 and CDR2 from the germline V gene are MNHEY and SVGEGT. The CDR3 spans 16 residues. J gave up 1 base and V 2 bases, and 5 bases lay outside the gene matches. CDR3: CASSYDRVGSNQPQHF. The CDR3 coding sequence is TGTGCCAGCAGTTACGACAGGGTTGGGAGCAATCAGCCCCAGCATTTT.